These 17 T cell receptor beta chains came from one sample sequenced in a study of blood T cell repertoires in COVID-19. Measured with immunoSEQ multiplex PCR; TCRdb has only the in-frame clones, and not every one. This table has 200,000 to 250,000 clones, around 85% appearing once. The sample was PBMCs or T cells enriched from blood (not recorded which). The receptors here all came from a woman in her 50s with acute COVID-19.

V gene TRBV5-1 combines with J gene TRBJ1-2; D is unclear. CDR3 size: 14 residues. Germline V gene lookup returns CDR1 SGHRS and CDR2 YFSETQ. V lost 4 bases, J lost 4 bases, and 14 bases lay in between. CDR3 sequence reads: CASSLPTGSYGYTF. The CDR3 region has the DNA TGCGCCAGCAGCCTGCCCACGGGGAGCTATGGCTACACCTTC.

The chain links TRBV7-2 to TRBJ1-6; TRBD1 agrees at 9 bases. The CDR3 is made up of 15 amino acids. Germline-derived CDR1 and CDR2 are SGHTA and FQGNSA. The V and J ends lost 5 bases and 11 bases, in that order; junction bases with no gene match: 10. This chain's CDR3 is CASSITGGSGPPLHF. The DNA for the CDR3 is TGTGCCAGCAGCATTACAGGGGGCTCTGGGCCACCCCTCCACTTT.

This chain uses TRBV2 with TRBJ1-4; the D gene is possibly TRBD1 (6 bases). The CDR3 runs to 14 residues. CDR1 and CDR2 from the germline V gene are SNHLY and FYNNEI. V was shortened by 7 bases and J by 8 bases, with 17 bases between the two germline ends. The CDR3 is CASNPETGGEKLFF. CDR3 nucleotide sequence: TGTGCCAGCAACCCGGAGACAGGAGGCGAAAAACTGTTTTTT.

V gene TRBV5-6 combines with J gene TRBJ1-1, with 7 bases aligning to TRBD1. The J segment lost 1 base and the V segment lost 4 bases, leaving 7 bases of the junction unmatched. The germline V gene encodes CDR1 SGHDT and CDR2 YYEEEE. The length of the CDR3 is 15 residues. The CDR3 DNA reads TGTGCCAGCAGCACGGGGTGGACAGGGAACACTGAAGCTTTCTTT. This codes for CASSTGWTGNTEAFF. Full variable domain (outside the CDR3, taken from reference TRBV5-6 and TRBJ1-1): DAGVTQSPTHLIKTRGQQVTLRCSPKSGHDTVSWYQQALGQGPQFIFQYYEEEERQRGNFPDRFSGHQFPNYSSELNVNALLLGDSALYLCASSTGWTGNTEAFFGQGTRLTVV.

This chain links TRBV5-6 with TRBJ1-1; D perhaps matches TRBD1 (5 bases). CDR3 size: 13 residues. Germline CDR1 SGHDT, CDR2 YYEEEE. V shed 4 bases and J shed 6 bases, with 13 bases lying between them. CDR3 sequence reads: CASSPQGPPEAFF. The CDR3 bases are TGTGCCAGCAGCCCCCAGGGTCCCCCTGAAGCTTTCTTT.

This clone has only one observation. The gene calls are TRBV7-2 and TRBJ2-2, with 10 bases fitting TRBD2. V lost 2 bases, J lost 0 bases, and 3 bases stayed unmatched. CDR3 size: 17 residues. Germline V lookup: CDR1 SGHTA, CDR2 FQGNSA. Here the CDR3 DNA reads TGTGCCAGCAGCTTATCTCTAGCGGGGGCGAACACCGGGGAGCTGTTTTTT. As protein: CASSLSLAGANTGELFF.

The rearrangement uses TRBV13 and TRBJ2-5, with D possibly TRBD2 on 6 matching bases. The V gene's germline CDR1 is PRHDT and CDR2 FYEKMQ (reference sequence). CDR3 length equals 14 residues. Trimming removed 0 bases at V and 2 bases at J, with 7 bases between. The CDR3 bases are TGTGCCAGCAGCTTAGGGGAGGGTCAAGAGACCCAGTACTTC. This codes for CASSLGEGQETQYF. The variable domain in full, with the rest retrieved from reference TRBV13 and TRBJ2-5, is AAGVIQSPRHLIKEKRETATLKCYPIPRHDTVYWYQQGPGQDPQFLISFYEKMQSDKGSIPDRFSAQQFSDYHSELNMSSLELGDSALYFCASSLGEGQETQYFGPGTRLLVL.

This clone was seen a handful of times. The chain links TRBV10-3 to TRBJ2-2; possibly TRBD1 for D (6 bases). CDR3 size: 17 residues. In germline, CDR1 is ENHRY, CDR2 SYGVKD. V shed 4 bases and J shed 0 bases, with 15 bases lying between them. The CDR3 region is CAISAQGRTSNTGELFF. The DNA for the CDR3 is TGTGCCATCAGTGCACAGGGACGGACCTCGAACACCGGGGAGCTGTTTTTT.

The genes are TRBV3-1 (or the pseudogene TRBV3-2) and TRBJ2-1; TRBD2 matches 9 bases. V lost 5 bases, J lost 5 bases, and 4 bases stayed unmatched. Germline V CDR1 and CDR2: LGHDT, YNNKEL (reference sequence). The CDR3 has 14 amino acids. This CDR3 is CASSLAGANNEQFF. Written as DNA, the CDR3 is TGTGCCAGCAGCTTAGCGGGGGCCAACAATGAGCAGTTCTTC.

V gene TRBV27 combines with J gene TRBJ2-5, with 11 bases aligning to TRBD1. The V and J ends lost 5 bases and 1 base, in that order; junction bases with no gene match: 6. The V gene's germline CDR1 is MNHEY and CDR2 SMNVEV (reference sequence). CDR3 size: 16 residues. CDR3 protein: CASSLTGTGGQETQYF. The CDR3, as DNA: TGTGCCAGCAGTCTAACCGGGACAGGGGGCCAAGAGACCCAGTACTTC.

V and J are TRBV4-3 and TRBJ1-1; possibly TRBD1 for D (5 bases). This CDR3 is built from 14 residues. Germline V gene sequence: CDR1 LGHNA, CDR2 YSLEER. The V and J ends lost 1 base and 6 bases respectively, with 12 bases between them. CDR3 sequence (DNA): TGCGCCAGCAGCCAAGTAGGGACGGGGGCTGAAGCTTTCTTT. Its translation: CASSQVGTGAEAFF.

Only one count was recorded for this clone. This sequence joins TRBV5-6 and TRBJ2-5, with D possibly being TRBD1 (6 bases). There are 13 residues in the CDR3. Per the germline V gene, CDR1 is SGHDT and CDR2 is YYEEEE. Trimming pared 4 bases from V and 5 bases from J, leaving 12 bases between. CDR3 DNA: TGTGCCAGCAGCGACCACAGGGATGAGACCCAGTACTTC. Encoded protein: CASSDHRDETQYF.

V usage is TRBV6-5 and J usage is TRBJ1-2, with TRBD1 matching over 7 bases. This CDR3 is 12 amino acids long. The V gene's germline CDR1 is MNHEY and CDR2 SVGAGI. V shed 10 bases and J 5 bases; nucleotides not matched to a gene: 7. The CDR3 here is CATRDSNYGYTF. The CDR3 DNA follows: TGTGCCACTAGGGACAGTAATTATGGCTACACCTTC.

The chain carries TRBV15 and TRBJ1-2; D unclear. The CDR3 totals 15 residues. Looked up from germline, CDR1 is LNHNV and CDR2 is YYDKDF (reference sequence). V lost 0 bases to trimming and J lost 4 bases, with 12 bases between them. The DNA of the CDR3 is TGTGCCACCAGCAGAGAAGACCGGGCGGGCTATGGCTACACCTTC. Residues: CATSREDRAGYGYTF.

The CDR3 bases are TGCAGCGCCGCTTCGGGGACTAGCGGGGCCACAGATACGCAGTATTTT. It yields the protein CSAASGTSGATDTQYF. This rearrangement joins TRBV29-1 to TRBJ2-3; 13 nucleotides align to TRBD2. Germline V lookup: CDR1 SQVTM, CDR2 ANQGSEA. The length of the CDR3 is 16 residues. V shed 7 bases, J shed 2 bases, and the junction held 9 bases outside the gene matches.

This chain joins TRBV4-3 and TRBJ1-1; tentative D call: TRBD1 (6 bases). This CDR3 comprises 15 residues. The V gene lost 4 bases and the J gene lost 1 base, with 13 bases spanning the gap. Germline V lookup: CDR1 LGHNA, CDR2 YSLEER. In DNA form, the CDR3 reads TGCGCCAGCAGCCGGGTGTCACAGGGGAACACTGAAGCTTTCTTT. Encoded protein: CASSRVSQGNTEAFF.

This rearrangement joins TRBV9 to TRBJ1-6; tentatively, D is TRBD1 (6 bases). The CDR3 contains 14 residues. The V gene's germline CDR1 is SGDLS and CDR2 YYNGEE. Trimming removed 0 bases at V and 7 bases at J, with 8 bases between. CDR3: CASSVGQENSPLHF. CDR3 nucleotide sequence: TGTGCCAGCAGCGTAGGACAGGAAAATTCACCCCTCCACTTT.